This is a list of T cell receptor beta chains from one sample in a study of early T cells in non-severe SARS-CoV-2 infection. Each CDR3 protein gets one entry after TCRdb re-called the 5' RACE reads with MiXCR. The top ten clones hold about 8.3% of a sample with some 48,000 distinct CDR3 sequences, over 7.5% of them seen once. The sample taken for sequencing was whole blood. The receptors were sampled from an adult who was a healthcare worker with PCR-confirmed SARS-CoV-2 infection or an uninfected control (not recorded which). The conserved cysteine and the conserved F or W are not part of the CDR3 here.

TRBJ2-7 14 TRBV3-1 ASSPRGGEGFGEQY
TRBJ2-2 10 TRBV29-1 SVVSELGELF
TRBJ1-1 10 TRBV5-4 ASSLKETKAF
TRBJ1-2 12 TRBV9 ASRKVGNNYGYT
TRBJ1-6 12 TRBV5-1 ASSPGQNNSPLH
TRBJ2-1 10 TRBV7-8 ASSLGDNEQF
TRBJ2-5 13 TRBV7-2 ASRYGAGGQETQY
TRBJ2-2 13 TRBV10-2 ASRLAGANTGELF
TRBJ2-7 15 TRBV30 AWSPPPRLVRTYEQY
TRBJ1-1 10 TRBV29-1 SVVGENTEAF
TRBJ2-5 10 TRBV28 ASSMGTGAGY
TRBJ2-1 15 TRBV12-3/TRBV12-4 ASSPGSWLNRTDEQF
TRBJ2-3 13 TRBV2 ASSERRGRTDTQY
TRBJ2-7 14 TRBV6-6 ASSYLASGREYEQY
TRBJ2-1 11 TRBV24-1 ATSDGRDREQF
TRBJ1-1 8 TRBV6-1 ACRAAEAF
TRBJ2-2 14 TRBV20-1 SAFGPGTSGTGELF
TRBJ2-5 12 TRBV2 ASSEDRGRETQY
TRBJ2-1 11 TRBV20-1 SARDGSYNEQF
TRBJ2-3 18 TRBV5-1 ASRPVLAGGVVGTTDTQY
TRBJ1-1 11 TRBV5-1 ASSVGQVPEAF
TRBJ2-1 15 TRBV11-2 ASSQFLSGSSYNEQF
TRBJ2-7 11 TRBV6-1 ASRPFGFTEQY
TRBJ2-1 13 TRBV6-1 ASRKGTSAHNEQF
TRBJ1-5 11 TRBV29-1 SVETGDNQPQH
TRBJ2-3 15 TRBV4-1 ASSQDFGDRSTDTQY
TRBJ1-2 9 TRBV29-1 SVSPHGGYT
TRBJ2-1 14 TRBV7-2 ASSSQGLAGANEQF
TRBJ2-7 13 TRBV5-1 ASSLGLAPSYEQY
TRBJ2-6 16 TRBV7-8 ASSPLRQSSSWANVLT
TRBJ1-1 12 TRBV6-2/TRBV6-3 ASSYYTPNTEAF
TRBJ1-2 12 TRBV7-9 ASSPAGFHYGYT
TRBJ2-1 10 TRBV20-1 SARGPTNEQF
TRBJ1-6 13 TRBV7-9 ASSLMTANNSPLH
TRBJ2-2 15 TRBV20-1 SARGLAGGSKTGELF
TRBJ2-3 13 TRBV10-2 ASSEIPGDRDTQY
TRBJ1-6 11 TRBV2 ASSRQNNSPLH
TRBJ1-1 9 TRBV21-1 AFSWGTEAF
TRBJ2-1 13 TRBV19 ASRGLAASYNEQF
TRBJ1-1 12 TRBV15 ATSRRTENTEAF
TRBJ2-5 11 TRBV5-5 ASSPGASGTQY
TRBJ2-2 12 TRBV6-2/TRBV6-3 ASTPAGNTGELF